The 3 T cell receptor beta chains below were found in one sample sequenced in a study of PD-1 blockade in classical Hodgkin lymphoma. Using immunoSEQ multiplex PCR, the repertoire was profiled, and TCRdb retains in-frame clones only, with some absent. Here the sample spans around 9,200 clones, roughly 84% being singletons. Each patient experienced a relapse that followed autologous stem cell transplantation, and brentuximab vedotin exposure varied. Using magnetic negative selection, the CD4+ T cells were separated out of thawed PBMCs. The specimen comprised CD4+ T cells from blood, sampled at baseline. Receptors were obtained from a human donor with classical Hodgkin lymphoma.

The V call is TRBV5-4, the J call TRBJ2-3; D might be TRBD1 (6 bases). CDR1 and CDR2 from the germline V gene are SGHNT and YYREEE (reference sequence). The ends were cut back, 5 bases at V and 3 bases at J, with 16 bases in the middle. This CDR3 region has 15 residues. In nucleotides, the CDR3 is TGTGCCAGCAGACTTGATACAGGGCCGACAGATACGCAGTATTTT. This gives the protein CASRLDTGPTDTQYF.

The chain recombines TRBV9 with TRBJ2-2; D perhaps matches TRBD2 (5 bases). With 3 bases removed from V and 5 bases from J, the gap between germline ends came to 20 bases. CDR3 length: 17 amino acids. CDR1 and CDR2 (germline): SGDLS, YYNGEE. CDR3 in DNA: TGTGCCAGCAGCGGTCTTGGACTCTTCACTGAGACCGGGGAGCTGTTTTTT. Its translation: CASSGLGLFTETGELFF.

CDR3: CAISEGGNEQFF. DNA of the CDR3: TGTGCCATCAGTGAAGGGGGCAATGAGCAGTTCTTC. The chain uses TRBV10-3 and TRBJ2-1, with a weak D call TRBD1 (6 bases). The CDR3 consists of 12 residues. V was shortened by 3 bases and J by 6 bases, with 6 bases between the two germline ends. Per the germline V gene, CDR1 is ENHRY and CDR2 is SYGVKD.